Following are 24 T cell receptor beta chains from one sample sequenced in a study of T cell repertoires in cytomegalovirus infection. TCRdb processed the reads anew with MiXCR; each CDR3 protein has one entry. The data contain about 530,000 distinct CDR3 sequences, more than 20% of them singletons. Sequencing was performed on PBMCs. The receptors originated from a human donor in good health (CMV status not recorded). Some clones in this sample may be carry-over from other donors' samples.

This clonotype appeared a few times. The chain couples TRBV28 to TRBJ1-1, with 8 bases matching TRBD1. There are 23 residues in the CDR3. After removal of 2 bases from V and 5 bases from J, the junction contained 31 bases not matched to a gene. Germline V gene sequence: CDR1 MDHEN, CDR2 SYDVKM. CDR3 loop: CASSLGFSGRMVTGVILGTEAFF. DNA for the CDR3: TGTGCCAGCAGTTTAGGGTTTTCTGGACGGATGGTGACAGGGGTTATTTTGGGGACTGAAGCTTTCTTT.

The rearrangement links TRBV29-1 to TRBJ2-3; TRBD2 might be the D (5 bases). V was shortened by 4 bases and J by 2 bases, with 7 bases between the two germline ends. Germline CDR1 and CDR2: SQVTM and ANQGSEA. The CDR3 sequence is 12 residues long. CDR3 sequence: CSVGTYTDTQYF. CDR3 sequence (DNA): TGCAGCGTTGGGACTTACACAGATACGCAGTATTTT.

J is TRBJ2-7 and V is TRBV20-1, with 7 bases lining up with TRBD2. The V gene end was trimmed by 3 bases and the J gene end by 7 bases; junction bases not matched to a gene: 6. The CDR3 extends over 12 amino acids. Germline V gene sequence: CDR1 DFQATT, CDR2 SNEGSKA (reference sequence). CDR3 in DNA: TGCAGTGCTAGGACTAGCCGGGGTGAGCAGTACTTC. Its protein is CSARTSRGEQYF.

The chain joins TRBV30 to TRBJ1-5, with TRBD1 as a possible D gene (6 bases). CDR1 GTSNPN and CDR2 SVGIG come from the germline V gene (reference sequence). The CDR3 is 15 residues long. Trimming left V 2 bases short and J 9 bases short, with 20 bases between. The CDR3 nucleotides are TGTGCCTGGAGTCGTACGTTAGGGGGGGATCGGCCCCAGCATTTT. Translating gives CAWSRTLGGDRPQHF.

The J gene is TRBJ1-1, the V gene TRBV9, with no clear D. The V and J ends lost 0 bases and 1 base respectively, with 7 bases between them. Germline CDR1 and CDR2: SGDLS and YYNGEE. This CDR3 is 14 amino acids long. The CDR3 nucleotides read TGTGCCAGCAGCGTAGCTCGCGGGAACACTGAAGCTTTCTTT. Protein: CASSVARGNTEAFF.

The chain joins TRBV5-4 to TRBJ2-1, with D uncertain. V dropped 3 bases and J dropped 8 bases, with 12 bases sitting between them. CDR3 length: 13 amino acids. Germline V gives CDR1 SGHNT, CDR2 YYREEE (reference sequence). CDR3 residues: CASSYPPGYEQFF. The CDR3 DNA reads TGTGCCAGCAGCTACCCCCCGGGCTATGAGCAGTTCTTC.

The CDR3 here is CSAAAEGLYNEQFF. The CDR3 coding sequence is TGCAGTGCGGCTGCGGAGGGCCTCTACAATGAGCAGTTCTTC. V and J are TRBV20-1 and TRBJ2-1; a weak D match, TRBD2 (6 bases). V shed 6 bases and J shed 3 bases, with 15 bases lying between them. The CDR3 spans 14 residues. Per the germline V gene, CDR1 is DFQATT and CDR2 is SNEGSKA (reference sequence).

This clonotype was observed a few times. The chain employs TRBV12-3 or TRBV12-4 and TRBJ1-1, with D possibly being TRBD1 (5 bases). The CDR3 is 16 residues long. V lost 5 bases, J lost 0 bases, and 16 bases lay in between. In DNA, the CDR3 is TGTGCCAGCAGTCCTTGGGCAGGGCTTTTGAACACTGAAGCTTTCTTT. It encodes CASSPWAGLLNTEAFF.

The rearrangement links TRBV2 to TRBJ2-7; 8 bases are shared with TRBD2. Germline loops: CDR1 SNHLY, CDR2 FYNNEI. J was trimmed by 2 bases and V by 4 bases; bases with no gene match: 4. The CDR3 length is 14 residues. The DNA for the CDR3 is TGTGCCAGCAGTGGGGCTAGCGGGCCCTACGAGCAGTACGTC. Translating it yields CASSGASGPYEQYV.

The chain employs TRBV20-1 and TRBJ1-6, with 9 bases lining up with TRBD1. Germline loops: CDR1 DFQATT, CDR2 SNEGSKA (reference sequence). The junction had 10 bases not matched to a gene; V was cut back by 6 bases and J by 7 bases. The CDR3 loop spans 15 amino acids. CDR3: CSALQGARINSPLHF. For the CDR3, the DNA is TGCAGTGCGCTACAGGGGGCGAGAATAAATTCACCCCTCCACTTT.

The chain employs TRBV4-3 and TRBJ1-1, with D uncertain. CDR3 size: 14 residues. In germline, CDR1 is LGHNA, CDR2 YSLEER. V lost 1 base and J lost 2, with 8 bases in between. CDR3 amino acids: CASSQVASNTEAFF. CDR3 DNA sequence: TGCGCCAGCAGCCAAGTTGCATCTAACACTGAAGCTTTCTTT.

This clonotype has ten or more counts. This chain links TRBV7-2 with TRBJ2-7; TRBD2 matches at 10 bases. CDR3 length equals 17 residues. Germline loops: CDR1 SGHTA, CDR2 FQGNSA. After removal of 5 bases from V and 3 bases from J, the junction contained 13 bases not matched to a gene. The CDR3 sequence: CASSLHSGRTPIYEQYV. Written as DNA, the CDR3 is TGTGCCAGCAGCCTTCATAGCGGGAGGACCCCTATCTACGAGCAGTACGTC.

The table lists this clonotype with a few counts. This chain joins TRBV2 and TRBJ2-1; TRBD2 might be the D (5 bases). V lost 8 bases and J 1 base, leaving 12 bases between the germline ends. CDR3 length equals 14 residues. Germline CDR1 and CDR2: SNHLY and FYNNEI. The CDR3 DNA follows: TGTGCCAGCGAGGGTGGTGCATCCTACAATGAGCAGTTCTTC. Its translation: CASEGGASYNEQFF.

The gene calls are TRBV29-1 and TRBJ2-2; maybe TRBD1 (5 bases). CDR3 length: 13 residues. Looked up from germline, CDR1 is SQVTM and CDR2 is ANQGSEA. With 7 bases removed from V and 3 bases from J, the gap between germline ends came to 12 bases. The CDR3 nucleotides read TGCAGCGGAATGACAGCCTACACCGGGGAGCTGTTTTTT. This translates into CSGMTAYTGELFF.

In regard to this clonotype: At one end, the junction sequence differs from germline, possibly due to a read error. This chain uses TRBV5-5 with TRBJ2-3, with 7 bases identical to TRBD2. The CDR3 length is 12 residues. Germline V lookup: CDR1 SGHKS, CDR2 YYEKEE (reference sequence). The CDR3 spells CASSLWGRAPSF. The CDR3 bases are TGTGCCAGCAGCTTGTGGGGGAGGGCCCCTAGCTTT.

This chain connects TRBV11-3 to TRBJ1-1, with TRBD1 as a possible D gene (6 bases). This CDR3 region has 15 residues. The V gene lost 1 base and the J gene lost 1 base, with 10 bases spanning the gap. Germline values: CDR1 SGHNT, CDR2 YENEEA. Here the CDR3 DNA reads TGTGCCAGCAGCTTAGGAGGGGGGACGAACACTGAAGCTTTCTTT. This gives the protein CASSLGGGTNTEAFF.

This clonotype was picked up many times. The V gene is TRBV7-8, the J gene TRBJ2-5, with 11 bases lining up with TRBD2. The CDR3 is 17 residues long. Germline CDR1 SGHVS, CDR2 FQNEAQ. J was trimmed by 9 bases and V by 0 bases; bases with no gene match: 12. Here the CDR3 reads CASSLADGTSGGRAQYF. For the CDR3, the DNA is TGTGCCAGCAGCTTAGCAGACGGGACTAGCGGAGGGAGGGCCCAGTACTTC.

J is TRBJ2-6 and V is TRBV6-6; D is undetermined. Germline V lookup: CDR1 MNHNY, CDR2 SVGAGI (reference sequence). The CDR3 runs to 17 residues. The V end lost 5 bases, the J end lost 4 bases, and 18 bases lay between the germline ends. The CDR3 sequence: CASSHFSPMEGANVLTF. CDR3 bases: TGTGCCAGCAGTCACTTCTCCCCTATGGAAGGGGCCAACGTCCTGACTTTC.

This clonotype was found a few times. This chain uses TRBV12-5 with TRBJ2-5; D might be TRBD2 (6 bases). CDR3 length equals 13 residues. Per germline, CDR1 LGHNT and CDR2 FRNRAP. The CDR3 coding sequence is TGTGCACCACGGCGGGGACCTAGGGGGACCCAGTACTTC. As protein: CAPRRGPRGTQYF.

This clonotype was counted a few times. The chain links TRBV20-1 to TRBJ2-3, with D unclear. The CDR3 sequence is 14 residues long. V was clipped by 2 bases and J by 3 bases, with 12 bases between them. Germline-derived CDR1 and CDR2 are DFQATT and SNEGSKA (reference sequence). The CDR3 DNA sequence: TGCAGTGCTAGAAAGTCTGGCCCTACAGATACGCAGTATTTT. Translated, it gives CSARKSGPTDTQYF.

Concerning this clonotype itself: Its ends do not fully match the called genes, so a read error is possible. V usage is TRBV6-6 and J usage is TRBJ2-1; 11 positions agree with TRBD2. The CDR3 runs 20 residues. The germline gives CDR1 MNHNY, CDR2 SVGAGI (reference sequence). The CDR3 is CASSYPTGTSGDTSYNEQFF. For the CDR3, the DNA is TGTGCCAGCAGTTACCCCACCGGGACTAGCGGCGACACCTCCTACAATGAGCAGTTTTTC.

This clonotype was observed a handful of times. The chain employs TRBV7-9 and TRBJ1-1; tentative D call: TRBD1 (5 bases). In germline, CDR1 is SEHNR, CDR2 FQNEAQ (reference sequence). The V end was cut by 4 bases, the J end by 4 bases, with 13 bases between. This CDR3 contains 14 residues. Here the CDR3 reads CASSSRVEGTEAFF. CDR3 DNA: TGTGCCAGCAGCTCCAGGGTCGAGGGCACTGAAGCTTTCTTT.

This clonotype was picked up a small number of times. The chain uses TRBV6-5 and TRBJ1-1; D call uncertain. This CDR3 has 14 amino acids. Germline assignment: CDR1 MNHEY and CDR2 SVGAGI. V was trimmed by 2 bases and J by 7 bases, leaving 14 bases between them. The CDR3 DNA reads as TGTGCCAGCAGTTACAACGGGATAATGGGTGAAGCTTTCTTT. It specifies CASSYNGIMGEAFF.

This clonotype showed up just a few times. V is TRBV29-1 and J is TRBJ2-1; possibly TRBD2 for D (5 bases). The CDR3 has 16 amino acids. Trimming stripped 4 bases from V and 6 bases from J, with 22 bases between. Germline V gene data show CDR1 as SQVTM and CDR2 as ANQGSEA. The CDR3 sequence is CSVVRFGLQRINEQFF. Here the CDR3 DNA reads TGCAGCGTTGTGAGGTTCGGCCTACAGCGGATCAATGAGCAGTTCTTC.